The following is a TCR beta chain sequence with its context. This entry comes from a study of blood T cells in healthy people across ages. The germline CDR1 and CDR2 sequences are LGHDT and YNNKEL (reference sequence). The CDR3 extends over 13 amino acids. V was trimmed by 4 bases and J by 2 bases, leaving 8 bases between them. A sample-barcoded 5' primer and a J-beta primer mix were used in a second PCR of roughly 7 to 12 cycles. Each sample provided no less than 3 million CDR3-containing paired-end reads. A single record per CDR3 protein comes from TCRdb applying MiXCR to the 5' RACE reads. In the table there are some 290,000 distinct CDR3 sequences, roughly 29% of which are singletons.

This TCR came from a woman between 70 and 85 years old in good health. This chain connects TRBV3-1 to TRBJ2-5, with D unclear. The sample comprised blood. This chain's CDR3 is CASSPDTQETQYF. In DNA, the CDR3 is TGTGCCAGCAGCCCCGACACACAAGAGACCCAGTACTTC.